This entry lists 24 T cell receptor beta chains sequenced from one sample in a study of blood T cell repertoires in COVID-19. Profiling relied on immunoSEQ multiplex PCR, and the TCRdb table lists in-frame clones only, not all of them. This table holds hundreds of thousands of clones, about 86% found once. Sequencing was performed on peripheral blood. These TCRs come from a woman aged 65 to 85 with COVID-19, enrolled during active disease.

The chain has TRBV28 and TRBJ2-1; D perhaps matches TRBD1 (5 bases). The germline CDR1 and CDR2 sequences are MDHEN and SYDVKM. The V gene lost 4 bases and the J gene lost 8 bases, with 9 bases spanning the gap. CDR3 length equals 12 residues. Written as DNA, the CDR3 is TGTGCCAGCAGTTCCAGGGCGGATGAGCAGTTCTTC. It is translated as CASSSRADEQFF.

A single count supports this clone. CDR3 in amino acids: CASSLEQGRGSYEQYF. CDR3 DNA: TGTGCCAGCAGCTTAGAACAGGGACGCGGCTCCTACGAGCAGTACTTC. V gene TRBV7-9 combines with J gene TRBJ2-7; TRBD1 is a possible D gene (6 bases). The ends were cut back, 1 base at V and 0 bases at J, with 13 bases in the middle. Germline V gene lookup returns CDR1 SEHNR and CDR2 FQNEAQ (reference sequence). This CDR3 comprises 16 residues.

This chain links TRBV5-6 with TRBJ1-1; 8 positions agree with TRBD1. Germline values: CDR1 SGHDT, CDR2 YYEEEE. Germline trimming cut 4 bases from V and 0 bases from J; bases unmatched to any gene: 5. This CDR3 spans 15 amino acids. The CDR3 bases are TGTGCCAGCAGCATGGGACAGGTCATGAACACTGAAGCTTTCTTT. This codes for CASSMGQVMNTEAFF.

The CDR3 coding sequence is TGTGCCAGCAGTCTGACAGGGGTTGGAAACACCATATATTTT. It codes for CASSLTGVGNTIYF. The rearrangement links TRBV2 to TRBJ1-3, with TRBD1 matching 8 bases. Germline V gene lookup returns CDR1 SNHLY and CDR2 FYNNEI. The CDR3 consists of 14 residues. V was clipped by 5 bases and J by 3 bases; unmatched bases: 3. Variable domain in full (rest from reference TRBV2 and TRBJ1-3): EPEVTQTPSHQVTQMGQEVILRCVPISNHLYFYWYRQILGQKVEFLVSFYNNEISEKSEIFDDQFSVERPDGSNFTLKIRSTKLEDSAMYFCASSLTGVGNTIYFGEGSWLTVV.

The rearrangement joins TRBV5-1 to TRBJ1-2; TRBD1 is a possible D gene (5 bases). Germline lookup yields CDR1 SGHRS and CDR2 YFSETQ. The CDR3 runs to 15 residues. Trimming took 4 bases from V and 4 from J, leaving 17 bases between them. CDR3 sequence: CASSPPAGGSYGYTF. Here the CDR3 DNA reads TGCGCCAGCAGCCCCCCGGCGGGGGGAAGCTATGGCTACACCTTC.

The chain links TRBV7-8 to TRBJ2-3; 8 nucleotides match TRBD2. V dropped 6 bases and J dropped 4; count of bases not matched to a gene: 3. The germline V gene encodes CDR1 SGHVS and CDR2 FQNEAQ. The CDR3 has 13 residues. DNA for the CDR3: TGTGCCAGCAGACCGCGGGGGGCAGATACGCAGTATTTT. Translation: CASRPRGADTQYF.

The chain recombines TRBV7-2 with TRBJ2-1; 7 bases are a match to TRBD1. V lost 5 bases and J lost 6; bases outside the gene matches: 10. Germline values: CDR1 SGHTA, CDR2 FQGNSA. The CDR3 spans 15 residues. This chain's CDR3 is CASSPFGQAGNEQFF. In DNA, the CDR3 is TGTGCCAGCAGCCCTTTTGGACAGGCCGGCAATGAGCAGTTCTTC.

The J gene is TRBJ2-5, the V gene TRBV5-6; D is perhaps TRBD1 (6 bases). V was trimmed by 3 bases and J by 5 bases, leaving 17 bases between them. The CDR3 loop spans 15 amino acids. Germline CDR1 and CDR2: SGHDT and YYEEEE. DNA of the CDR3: TGTGCCAGCAGCTCCGGAATACAGGGCGTCGAGACCCAGTACTTC. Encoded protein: CASSSGIQGVETQYF.

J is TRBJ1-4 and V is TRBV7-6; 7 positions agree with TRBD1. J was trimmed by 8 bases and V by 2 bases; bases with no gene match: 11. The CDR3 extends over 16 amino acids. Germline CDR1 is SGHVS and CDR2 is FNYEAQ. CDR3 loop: CASSLSPTGSGEKLFF. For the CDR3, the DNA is TGTGCCAGCAGCTTATCCCCGACAGGGAGTGGGGAAAAACTGTTTTTT.

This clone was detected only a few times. The CDR3 loop reads CASSQASGGGYEQYF. The DNA for the CDR3 is TGTGCCAGCAGCCAGGCTAGCGGGGGGGGTTACGAGCAGTACTTC. The J gene is TRBJ2-7, the V gene TRBV3-1 (or the pseudogene TRBV3-2); 12 positions match TRBD2. The junction had 4 bases not matched to a gene; V was cut back by 3 bases and J by 4 bases. CDR3 size: 15 residues. CDR1 is LGHDT, CDR2 YNNKEL, per germline (reference sequence).

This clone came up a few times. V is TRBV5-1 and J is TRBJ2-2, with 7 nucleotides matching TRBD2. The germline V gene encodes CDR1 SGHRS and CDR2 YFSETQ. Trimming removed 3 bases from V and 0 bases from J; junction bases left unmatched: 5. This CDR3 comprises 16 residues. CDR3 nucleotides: TGCGCCAGCAGCTCTGTAGCGGGTACGAACACCGGGGAGCTGTTTTTT. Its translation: CASSSVAGTNTGELFF.

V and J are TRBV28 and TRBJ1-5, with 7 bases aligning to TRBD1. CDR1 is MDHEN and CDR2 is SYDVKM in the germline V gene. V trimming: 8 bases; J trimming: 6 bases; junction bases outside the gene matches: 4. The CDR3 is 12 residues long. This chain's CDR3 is CASSGGGQPQHF. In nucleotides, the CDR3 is TGTGCCAGCTCAGGGGGAGGTCAGCCCCAGCATTTT.

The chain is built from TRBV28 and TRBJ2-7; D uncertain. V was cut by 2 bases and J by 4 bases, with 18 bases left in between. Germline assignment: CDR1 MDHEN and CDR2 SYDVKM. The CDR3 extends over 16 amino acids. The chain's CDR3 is CASSLELTGLEYEQYF. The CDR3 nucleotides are TGTGCCAGCAGTTTAGAGCTGACCGGTTTGGAGTACGAGCAGTACTTC.

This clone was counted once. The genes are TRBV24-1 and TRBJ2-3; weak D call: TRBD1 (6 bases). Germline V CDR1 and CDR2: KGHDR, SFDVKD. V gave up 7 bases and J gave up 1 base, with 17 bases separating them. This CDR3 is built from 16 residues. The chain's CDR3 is CATRDLKAGGTDTQYF. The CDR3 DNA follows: TGTGCCACCAGGGACCTCAAGGCAGGGGGCACAGATACGCAGTATTTT.

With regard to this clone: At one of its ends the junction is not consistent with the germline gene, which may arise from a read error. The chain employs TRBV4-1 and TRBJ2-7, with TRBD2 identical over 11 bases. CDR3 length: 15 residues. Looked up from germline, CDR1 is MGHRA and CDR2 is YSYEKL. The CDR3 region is CASSLYIAGGLTLDF. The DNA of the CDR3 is TGCGCCAGCAGCCTCTATATAGCGGGGGGGCTGACTTTAGACTTC.

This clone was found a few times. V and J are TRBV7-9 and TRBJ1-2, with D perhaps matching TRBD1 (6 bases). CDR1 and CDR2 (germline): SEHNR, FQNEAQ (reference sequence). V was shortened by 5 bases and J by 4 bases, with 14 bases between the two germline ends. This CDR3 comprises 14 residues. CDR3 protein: CASSLRQVPYGYTF. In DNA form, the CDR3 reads TGTGCCAGCAGCCTAAGACAGGTCCCCTATGGCTACACCTTC.

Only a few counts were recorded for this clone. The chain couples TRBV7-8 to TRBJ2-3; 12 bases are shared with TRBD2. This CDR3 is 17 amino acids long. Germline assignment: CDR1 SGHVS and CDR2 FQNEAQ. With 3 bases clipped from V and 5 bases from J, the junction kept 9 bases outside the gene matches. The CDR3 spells CASSFPSGGDLEDTQYF. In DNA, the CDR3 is TGTGCCAGCAGCTTTCCTAGCGGGGGGGACTTGGAAGATACGCAGTATTTT.

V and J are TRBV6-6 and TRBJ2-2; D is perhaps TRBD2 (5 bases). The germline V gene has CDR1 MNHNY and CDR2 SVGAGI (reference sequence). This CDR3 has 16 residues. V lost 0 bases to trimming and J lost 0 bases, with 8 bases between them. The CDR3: CASSYSPGTNTGELFF. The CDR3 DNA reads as TGTGCCAGCAGTTACTCTCCGGGGACGAACACCGGGGAGCTGTTTTTT.

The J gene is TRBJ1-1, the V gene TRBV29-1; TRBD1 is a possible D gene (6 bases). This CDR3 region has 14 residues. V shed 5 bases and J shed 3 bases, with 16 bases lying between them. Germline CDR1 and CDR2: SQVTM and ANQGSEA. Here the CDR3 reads CSVSAGAFYTEAFF. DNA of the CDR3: TGCAGCGTTTCGGCAGGGGCCTTTTACACTGAAGCTTTCTTT.

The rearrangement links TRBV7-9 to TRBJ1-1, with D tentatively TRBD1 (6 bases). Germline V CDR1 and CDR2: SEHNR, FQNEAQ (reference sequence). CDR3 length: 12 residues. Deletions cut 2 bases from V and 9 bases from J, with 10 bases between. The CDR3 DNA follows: TGTGCCAGCAGCTTACAAGGACAGAAAGCTTTCTTT. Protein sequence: CASSLQGQKAFF.

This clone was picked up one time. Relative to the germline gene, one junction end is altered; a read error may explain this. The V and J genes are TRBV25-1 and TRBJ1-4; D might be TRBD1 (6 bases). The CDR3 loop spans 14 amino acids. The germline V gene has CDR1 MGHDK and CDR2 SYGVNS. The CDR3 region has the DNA TGTGCCAGCAGGGAATTGGGGGCCGATGAAAAACTGTTTTTT. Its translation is CASRELGADEKLFF.

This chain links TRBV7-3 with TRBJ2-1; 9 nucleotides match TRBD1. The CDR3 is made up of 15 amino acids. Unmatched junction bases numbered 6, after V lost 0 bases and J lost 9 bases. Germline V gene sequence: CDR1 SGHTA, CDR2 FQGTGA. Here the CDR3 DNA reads TGTGCCAGCAGCTTAACGGGACAGGGTCTTTCTGAGCAGTTCTTC. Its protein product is CASSLTGQGLSEQFF. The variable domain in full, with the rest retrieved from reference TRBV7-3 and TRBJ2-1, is GAGVSQTPSNKVTEKGKYVELRCDPISGHTALYWYRQSLGQGPEFLIYFQGTGAADDSGLPNDRFFAVRPEGSVSTLKIQRTERGDSAVYLCASSLTGQGLSEQFFGPGTRLTVL.

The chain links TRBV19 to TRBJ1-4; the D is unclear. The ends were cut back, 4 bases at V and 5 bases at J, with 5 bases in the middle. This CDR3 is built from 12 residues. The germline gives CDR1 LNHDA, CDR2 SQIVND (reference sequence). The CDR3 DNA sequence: TGTGCCAGTAGTACTGCGAATGAAAAACTGTTTTTT. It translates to CASSTANEKLFF.

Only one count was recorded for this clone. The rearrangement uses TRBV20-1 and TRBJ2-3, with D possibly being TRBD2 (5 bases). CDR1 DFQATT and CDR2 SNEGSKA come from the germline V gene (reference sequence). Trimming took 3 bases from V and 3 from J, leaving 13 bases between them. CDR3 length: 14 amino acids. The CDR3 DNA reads TGCAGTGCTAGTTTCGAGGGATGGACAGATACGCAGTATTTT. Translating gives CSASFEGWTDTQYF.